Listed below are T cell receptor beta chains from one sample, sequenced in a study of T cell changes during pregnancy in multiple sclerosis. Repertoires were generated with immunoSEQ multiplex PCR, while TCRdb's copy carries only in-frame clones and drops some. The sample shows approximately 34,000 clones, 90% of them seen only once. The material was CD8+ T cells from peripheral blood mononuclear cells, obtained before pregnancy. These receptors were obtained from a female donor with multiple sclerosis, enrolled in a pregnancy study. The CDR3 runs from the conserved cysteine through the conserved F or W. The order of the fields is clone size, V gene, J gene, CDR3 protein. Size values are once, few and many counts, or a class for expanded clones, and some rows have none.

clone size: few; V gene: TRBV6-6; J gene: TRBJ1-1; CDR3 protein: CASSPGSRLEAFF
clone size: -; V gene: TRBV2; J gene: TRBJ1-5; CDR3 protein: CASSEVSQAKQHF
clone size: -; V gene: TRBV12-5; J gene: TRBJ2-3; CDR3 protein: CASGWAGQGKDTQYF
clone size: -; V gene: TRBV7-9; J gene: TRBJ2-2; CDR3 protein: CASSPPGGWTGELFF
clone size: -; V gene: TRBV19; J gene: TRBJ2-7; CDR3 protein: CASSGIGTALPYEQYF
clone size: -; V gene: TRBV2; J gene: TRBJ2-5; CDR3 protein: CASSEAGLAGVGETQYF
clone size: -; V gene: TRBV5-4; J gene: TRBJ2-5; CDR3 protein: CASSLDSQETQYF
clone size: -; V gene: TRBV4-3; J gene: TRBJ2-1; CDR3 protein: CASSPRGSNNEQFF
clone size: -; V gene: TRBV25-1; J gene: TRBJ2-7; CDR3 protein: CASSDPGVHYEQYF
clone size: -; V gene: TRBV19; J gene: TRBJ2-2; CDR3 protein: CASSIALTGELFF
clone size: -; V gene: TRBV30; J gene: TRBJ2-7; CDR3 protein: CAWSQGTYEQYF
clone size: -; V gene: TRBV10-2; J gene: TRBJ2-3; CDR3 protein: CASSVFGTTSTDTQYF
clone size: -; V gene: TRBV13; J gene: TRBJ2-7; CDR3 protein: CASSFSLRVGEQYF
clone size: -; V gene: TRBV6-5; J gene: TRBJ2-7; CDR3 protein: CASSYAGGYEQYF
clone size: -; V gene: TRBV5-4; J gene: TRBJ1-1; CDR3 protein: CASSGGPILGPMNTEAFF
clone size: -; V gene: TRBV11-2; J gene: TRBJ2-1; CDR3 protein: CASSLYYGGLAGTNEQFF
clone size: -; V gene: TRBV5-4; J gene: TRBJ1-1; CDR3 protein: CASTNTGTGDTEAFF
clone size: -; V gene: TRBV13; J gene: TRBJ2-7; CDR3 protein: CATNHPGTGGRGPYEQYF
clone size: -; V gene: TRBV4-1; J gene: -; CDR3 protein: CASIGGGERDEQYF
clone size: -; V gene: TRBV4-1; J gene: TRBJ2-1; CDR3 protein: CASSPGTSWGDEQFF
clone size: -; V gene: TRBV6-1; J gene: TRBJ2-7; CDR3 protein: CASSEAGGYEQGVHEQYF
clone size: once; V gene: TRBV13; J gene: TRBJ2-1; CDR3 protein: CASTFSGGALYNEQFF
clone size: -; V gene: TRBV4-1; J gene: TRBJ1-2; CDR3 protein: CASSQEPSGMVYGYTF
clone size: -; V gene: TRBV14; J gene: TRBJ2-1; CDR3 protein: CASSLTVSSYNEQFF
clone size: -; V gene: TRBV9; J gene: TRBJ2-7; CDR3 protein: CASSADWEGDEQYF
clone size: once; V gene: TRBV6-6; J gene: TRBJ2-7; CDR3 protein: CASSTSGRPYEQYF
clone size: -; V gene: TRBV6-5; J gene: TRBJ2-2; CDR3 protein: CASSLPDTGELFF
clone size: -; V gene: TRBV30; J gene: TRBJ2-3; CDR3 protein: CAWLTRLAGFADTQYF
clone size: -; V gene: TRBV27; J gene: TRBJ1-5; CDR3 protein: CASSLGGGQPQHF
clone size: -; V gene: TRBV29-1; J gene: TRBJ2-5; CDR3 protein: CSVGQGETQYF
clone size: -; V gene: TRBV5-1; J gene: TRBJ2-7; CDR3 protein: CASSEEGYEQYF
clone size: once; V gene: TRBV10-2; J gene: TRBJ2-1; CDR3 protein: CASRLHGGGGDNEQFF
clone size: -; V gene: TRBV7-9; J gene: TRBJ2-7; CDR3 protein: CASSLAKQGGAYEQYF
clone size: -; V gene: TRBV21-1; J gene: TRBJ2-7; CDR3 protein: CASSKGGDFSTYEQYF
clone size: once; V gene: TRBV14; J gene: TRBJ2-7; CDR3 protein: CASSQASGGPYEQYF